Each of the 20 T cell receptor beta chains below was sequenced from the same sample in a study of OX40 agonist ivuxolimab in advanced cancers. Sequencing used immunoSEQ multiplex PCR; TCRdb keeps in-frame clones, though not all of them. The profile covers 55,000 to 65,000 clones, with around 82% appearing a single time and approximately 0.56% taken by the ten largest. This specimen consisted of CD4+ or CD8+ T cells sorted from blood, obtained in a trial of the OX40 agonist ivuxolimab. The receptors come from an adult with an advanced solid tumor such as melanoma, head and neck, liver or kidney cancer.

The V and J genes are TRBV20-1 and TRBJ2-3; D is possibly TRBD1 (5 bases). Per germline, CDR1 DFQATT and CDR2 SNEGSKA (reference sequence). Trimming removed 6 bases at V and 7 bases at J, with 11 bases between. The CDR3 consists of 11 residues. The CDR3 DNA follows: TGCAGTGCACAGGTTCCCCATACGCAGTATTTT. Its translation is CSAQVPHTQYF.

The sample holds one count of this clone. The V and J genes are TRBV5-4 and TRBJ2-1, with 8 positions matching TRBD2. Germline V gene lookup returns CDR1 SGHNT and CDR2 YYREEE (reference sequence). Trimming took 5 bases from V and 7 from J; bases not matched to a gene: 11. The CDR3 sequence is 15 residues long. CDR3 amino acids: CASSRVAGSRNEQFF. CDR3 DNA sequence: TGTGCCAGCAGTCGCGTAGCGGGGAGTCGGAATGAGCAGTTCTTC.

The V gene is TRBV4-2, the J gene TRBJ2-7; weak D call: TRBD2 (6 bases). The germline gives CDR1 LGHNA, CDR2 YNFKEQ. This CDR3 region has 18 residues. Between the trimmed V and J ends, which lost 0 bases and 2 bases, there was a span of 20 bases. The chain's CDR3 is CASSQEQLYGGEAYEQYF. DNA for the CDR3: TGTGCCAGCAGCCAAGAGCAACTCTACGGTGGGGAGGCCTACGAGCAGTACTTC.

The chain uses TRBV11-2 and TRBJ2-5; 9 bases are shared with TRBD2. V was pared by 1 base and J by 5 bases, with 14 bases of the junction left unmatched. Per the germline V gene, CDR1 is SGHAT and CDR2 is FQNNGV. The CDR3 extends over 18 amino acids. CDR3 in DNA: TGTGCCAGCAGCTTAGGATTTGAGTTAGCGGGAGTCGGGGAGACCCAGTACTTC. Its translation: CASSLGFELAGVGETQYF.

This clone has just one count. The rearrangement joins TRBV6-1 to TRBJ2-7; D gene uncertain. CDR3 size: 14 residues. Germline CDR1 MNHNS, CDR2 SASEGT. V lost 1 base and J 4 bases, leaving 11 bases between the germline ends. For the CDR3, the DNA is TGTGCCAGCAGTGAAGTTATTACAAATTACGAGCAGTACTTC. It codes for CASSEVITNYEQYF.

The chain joins TRBV27 to TRBJ1-2; D might be TRBD1 (5 bases). The CDR3 spans 15 residues. Germline V gene data show CDR1 as MNHEY and CDR2 as SMNVEV (reference sequence). Between the trimmed V and J ends, which lost 6 bases and 4 bases, there was a span of 18 bases. The CDR3 coding sequence is TGTGCCAGCAGGGGGACTAGTTATGGGGCCTATGGCTACACCTTC. This gives the protein CASRGTSYGAYGYTF.

The gene calls are TRBV5-4 and TRBJ1-2; maybe TRBD1 (5 bases). CDR1 and CDR2 from the germline V gene are SGHNT and YYREEE (reference sequence). The V gene lost 6 bases and the J gene lost 6 bases, with 18 bases spanning the gap. The CDR3 spans 14 residues. In nucleotides, the CDR3 is TGTGCCAGCACCCTTATACACGGGGGGGATGGCTACACCTTC. Amino acids: CASTLIHGGDGYTF.

The chain has TRBV28 and TRBJ2-5, with D hard to call. The J call is uncertain, as TRBJ2-7 better fits the DNA end. The CDR3 covers 12 residues. The germline V gene has CDR1 MDHEN and CDR2 SYDVKM. The CDR3 is CASKVSNSEQYF. CDR3 in DNA: TGTGCCAGCAAAGTTTCAAACTCCGAGCAGTACTTC.

The chain has TRBV6-5 and TRBJ2-1; 7 bases align to TRBD1. Germline V gives CDR1 MNHEY, CDR2 SVGAGI. The length of the CDR3 is 14 residues. V lost 8 bases to trimming and J lost 0 bases; unmatched junction nucleotides: 4. The CDR3 sequence: CASRRGSSYNEQFF. The CDR3 nucleotides are TGTGCCAGCCGCAGGGGGTCCTCCTACAATGAGCAGTTCTTC.

This sequence joins TRBV5-1 and TRBJ2-1; 7 nucleotides line up with TRBD2. Trimming took 0 bases from V and 8 from J; bases not matched to a gene: 11. Germline CDR1 and CDR2: SGHRS and YFSETQ. The CDR3 is 16 amino acids. The CDR3 region has the DNA TGCGCCAGCAGCTTGGAAGTTCGCGGGAGTGGTGATGAGCAGTTCTTC. Amino acids: CASSLEVRGSGDEQFF.

The chain recombines TRBV7-9 with TRBJ2-2; the match to TRBD1 covers 7 bases. The germline gives CDR1 SEHNR, CDR2 FQNEAQ (reference sequence). Trimming cost V 1 base and J 7 bases; bases outside gene matches: 6. There are 15 residues in the CDR3. The CDR3 DNA sequence: TGTGCCAGCAGCTTAGGGATGGGACAGCGCGGGGAGCTGTTTTTT. Amino acid sequence: CASSLGMGQRGELFF.

This chain joins TRBV7-9 and TRBJ2-7; 9 bases line up with TRBD1. The junction had 9 bases not matched to a gene; V was cut back by 1 base and J by 5 bases. This CDR3 is 16 amino acids long. Per the germline V gene, CDR1 is SEHNR and CDR2 is FQNEAQ (reference sequence). For the CDR3, the DNA is TGTGCCAGCAGCTTAGAGTGGACAGGGGTGTTCCACGAGCAGTACTTC. Translated: CASSLEWTGVFHEQYF.

This clone was observed a single time. The chain carries TRBV2 and TRBJ2-1; TRBD2 might be the D (7 bases). Germline CDR1 and CDR2: SNHLY and FYNNEI. V was trimmed by 2 bases and J by 7 bases, leaving 18 bases between them. CDR3 length: 16 residues. CDR3 loop: CASSETGGGANNEQFF. The CDR3 DNA is TGTGCCAGCAGTGAAACTGGTGGGGGGGCTAATAATGAGCAGTTCTTC.

The table lists this clone with a count of one. The rearrangement joins TRBV27 to TRBJ2-1; the match to TRBD2 covers 8 bases. CDR3 length equals 16 residues. The V gene's germline CDR1 is MNHEY and CDR2 SMNVEV (reference sequence). The ends lost 6 bases at V and 6 bases at J; junction bases unmatched: 13. The CDR3: CASRPVESGSGNEQFF. DNA for the CDR3: TGTGCCAGCAGACCCGTGGAGAGCGGGAGTGGCAATGAGCAGTTCTTC.

V and J are TRBV29-1 and TRBJ2-5; tentatively, D is TRBD1 or TRBD2 (6 bases each). Looked up from germline, CDR1 is SQVTM and CDR2 is ANQGSEA. This CDR3 comprises 15 residues. V was shortened by 0 bases and J by 2 bases, with 13 bases between the two germline ends. The CDR3, as DNA: TGCAGCGTTGAAGATACTAGGAGGGGGCAAGAGACCCAGTACTTC. This codes for CSVEDTRRGQETQYF.

The chain is built from TRBV28 and TRBJ1-1; TRBD1 is a possible D gene (6 bases). Looked up from germline, CDR1 is MDHEN and CDR2 is SYDVKM. CDR3 length equals 14 residues. V gave up 8 bases and J gave up 4 bases, with 17 bases separating them. Here the CDR3 reads CASPPSGVGTEAFF. The CDR3 DNA is TGTGCCAGCCCCCCCTCAGGGGTGGGCACTGAAGCTTTCTTT.

This chain joins TRBV14 and TRBJ1-1; D is undetermined. Looked up from germline, CDR1 is SGHDN and CDR2 is FVKESK. The CDR3 covers 15 residues. V was cut by 3 bases and J by 0 bases, with 11 bases left in between. CDR3 sequence: CASSHANTMNTEAFF. For the CDR3, the DNA is TGTGCCAGCAGCCACGCGAATACTATGAACACTGAAGCTTTCTTT.

The chain uses TRBV6-5 and TRBJ2-2; no clear D. The CDR3 spans 13 residues. V lost 6 bases, J lost 7 bases, and 12 bases lay in between. From germline, CDR1 is MNHEY and CDR2 SVGAGI. The CDR3 is CASRNQQRGELFF. In DNA form, the CDR3 reads TGTGCCAGCAGAAACCAGCAGCGCGGGGAGCTGTTTTTT.

The chain employs TRBV4-1 and TRBJ1-6, with D tentatively TRBD1 (6 bases). Germline V gene sequence: CDR1 MGHRA, CDR2 YSYEKL. V shed 1 base and J shed 7 bases, with 14 bases lying between them. The CDR3 has 16 residues. DNA of the CDR3: TGCGCCAGCAGCCAAGGACCTACAGGGTTGAATTCACCCCTCCACTTT. Its translation: CASSQGPTGLNSPLHF.

This chain uses TRBV20-1 with TRBJ2-7; D gene unclear. Germline V gene data show CDR1 as DFQATT and CDR2 as SNEGSKA (reference sequence). The CDR3 has 11 residues. Trimming shortened V by 5 bases and J by 4 bases, and 9 bases separated the two germline ends. CDR3 bases: TGCAGTGCTGGCAGAACATACGAGCAGTACTTC. Translating it yields CSAGRTYEQYF.